This T cell receptor beta chain was identified during a study of T cells in Graves' hyperthyroidism and ophthalmopathy. Amplification of TCR beta CDR3 regions used RNA as the template. Researchers ran a first-round RT-PCR on the TCR CDR3 using the HTBI primer set. Each CDR3 protein gets one entry after TCRdb re-called the multiplex PCR reads with MiXCR. The table lists around 290,000 distinct CDR3 sequences, approximately 15% of them singletons. This clonotype was recorded at least ten times. Sample: blood. The origin of this receptor is a woman in her forties with Graves' hyperthyroidism.

The CDR3 DNA is TGCAGCGTGCAACAAGAGACCCAGTACTTC. Residues: CSVQQETQYF. The chain combines TRBV29-1 with TRBJ2-5, with no clear D. CDR1 is SQVTM, CDR2 ANQGSEA, per germline. V was pared by 6 bases and J by 2 bases, with 4 bases between. The CDR3 is 10 amino acids. Drawing the rest from reference TRBV29-1 and TRBJ2-5, the complete variable domain is SAVISQKPSRDICQRGTSLTIQCQVDSQVTMMFWYRQQPGQSLTLIATANQGSEATYESGFVIDKFPISRPNLTFSTLTVSNMSPEDSSIYLCSVQQETQYFGPGTRLLVL.